This TCR beta chain was sequenced during a study of molecular identifiers for immune sequencing clone quantification. Whole-study context: Across replicate runs, RNA obtained from about 21,000 or 97,000 naive CD8 cells was divided into five, with four undergoing sequencing. General observations from the study: Naive cells had under 1% of molecules in clones above 20 RNA copies, effectors over 97%. Identical TCR molecules that share a barcode could lead to an underestimation of highly expanded clone sizes.

The CDR3 loop spans 14 amino acids. CDR1 is SGHDN and CDR2 is FVKESK in the germline V gene. V was clipped by 5 bases and J by 6 bases, with 15 bases between them. To note about this clonotype: The antigen is unknown.

TCR libraries were built in bulk with a published protocol and specific TCR primers. From the PCR reads, TCRdb called clonotypes with MiXCR, one entry per CDR3 protein. The sample consists of more than 85,000 distinct CDR3 sequences, roughly 38% of them appearing once. The sequenced sample was naive CD8+ T cells from blood, with Jurkat cell RNA spiked in. Subset noted: FACS-sorted CD8+CD4-CCR7+CD45RA+ naive T cells. This sequence was found in a human donor in good health. Some libraries in this study had Jurkat cell RNA spiked in. The chain couples TRBV14 to TRBJ2-3; D tentatively reads TRBD1 or TRBD2 (6 bases each). In DNA, the CDR3 is TGTGCCAGCAGCTTTGCAGGGGAGGCGGATACGCAGTATTTT. Encoded protein: CASSFAGEADTQYF.